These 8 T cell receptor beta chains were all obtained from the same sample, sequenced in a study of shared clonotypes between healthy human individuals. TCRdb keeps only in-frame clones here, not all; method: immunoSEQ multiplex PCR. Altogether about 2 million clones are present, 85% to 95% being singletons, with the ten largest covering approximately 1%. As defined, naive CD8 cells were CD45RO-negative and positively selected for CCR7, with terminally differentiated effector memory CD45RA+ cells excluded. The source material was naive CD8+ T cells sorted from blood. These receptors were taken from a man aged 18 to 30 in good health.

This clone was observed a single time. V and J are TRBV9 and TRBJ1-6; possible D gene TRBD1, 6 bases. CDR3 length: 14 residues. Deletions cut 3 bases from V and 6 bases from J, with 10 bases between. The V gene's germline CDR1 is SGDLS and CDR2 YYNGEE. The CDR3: CASSDQGRNSPLHF. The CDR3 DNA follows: TGTGCCAGCAGCGATCAGGGGCGTAATTCACCCCTCCACTTT.

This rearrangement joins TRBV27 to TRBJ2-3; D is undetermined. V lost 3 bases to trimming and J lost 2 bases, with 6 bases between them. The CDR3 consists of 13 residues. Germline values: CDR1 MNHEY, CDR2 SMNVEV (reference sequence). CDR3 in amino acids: CASSFGPTDTQYF. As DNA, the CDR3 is TGTGCCAGCAGTTTTGGGCCCACAGATACGCAGTATTTT.

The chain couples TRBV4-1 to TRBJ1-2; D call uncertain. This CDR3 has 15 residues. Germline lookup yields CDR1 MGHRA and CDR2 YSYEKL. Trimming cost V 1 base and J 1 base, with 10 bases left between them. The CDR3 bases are TGCGCCAGCAGCCAAGGGAACGGGGTTAACTATGGCTACACCTTC. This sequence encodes CASSQGNGVNYGYTF.

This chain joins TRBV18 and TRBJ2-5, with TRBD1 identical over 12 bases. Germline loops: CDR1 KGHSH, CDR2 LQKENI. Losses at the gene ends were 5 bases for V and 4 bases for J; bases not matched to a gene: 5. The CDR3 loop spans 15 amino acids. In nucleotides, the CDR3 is TGTGCCAGCTCAACCCGGGACAGGGGGCCAGAGACCCAGTACTTC. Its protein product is CASSTRDRGPETQYF.

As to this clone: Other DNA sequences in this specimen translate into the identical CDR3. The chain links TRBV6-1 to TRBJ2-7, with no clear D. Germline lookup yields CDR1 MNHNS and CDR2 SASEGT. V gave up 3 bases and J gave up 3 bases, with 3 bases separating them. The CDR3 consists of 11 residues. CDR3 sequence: CASSEIYEQYF. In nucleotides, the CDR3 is TGTGCCAGCAGTGAGATCTACGAGCAGTACTTC.

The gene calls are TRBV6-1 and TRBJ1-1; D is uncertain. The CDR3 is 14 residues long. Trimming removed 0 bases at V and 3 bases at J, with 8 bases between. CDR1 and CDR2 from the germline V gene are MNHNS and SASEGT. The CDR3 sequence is CASSEARIYTEAFF. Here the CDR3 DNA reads TGTGCCAGCAGTGAAGCGCGAATCTACACTGAAGCTTTCTTT.

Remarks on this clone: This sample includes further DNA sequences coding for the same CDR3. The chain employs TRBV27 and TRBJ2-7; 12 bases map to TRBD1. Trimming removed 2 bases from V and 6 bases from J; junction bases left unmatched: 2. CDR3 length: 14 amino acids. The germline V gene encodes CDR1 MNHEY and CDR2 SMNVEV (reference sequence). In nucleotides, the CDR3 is TGTGCCAGCAGTTTAGGGACAGGGGGCCGCGAGCAGTACTTC. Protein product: CASSLGTGGREQYF.

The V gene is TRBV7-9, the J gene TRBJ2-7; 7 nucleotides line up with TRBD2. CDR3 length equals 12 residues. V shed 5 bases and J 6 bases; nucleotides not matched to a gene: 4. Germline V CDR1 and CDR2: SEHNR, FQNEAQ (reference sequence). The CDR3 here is CASSRPGGEQYF. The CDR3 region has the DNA TGTGCCAGCAGCCGACCGGGGGGCGAGCAGTACTTC.